The 30 T cell receptor beta chains below all came from one sample that was sequenced in a study of CD8 T cells in Susac syndrome. The RNA input was roughly 0.45 to 1 ug, and it was reverse transcribed with random hexamers. In TCRdb, the immunoSEQ multiplex PCR reads were re-called with MiXCR into one record per CDR3 protein. The repertoire holds a few hundred thousand distinct CDR3 sequences, around nine tenths seen once, with less than 0.15% in the top ten. The sequenced sample was CD8+ T cells from PBMCs. The receptors shown here come from a human donor with multiple sclerosis.

The chain is built from TRBV27 and TRBJ2-2, with a tentative D call TRBD2 (5 bases). Trimming took off 6 bases at V and 0 bases at J, with 14 bases between the two ends. The CDR3 is made up of 16 amino acids. Per the germline V gene, CDR1 is MNHEY and CDR2 is SMNVEV (reference sequence). This CDR3 is CASRDSPTPNTGELFF. The CDR3 DNA follows: TGTGCCAGCAGGGACTCCCCAACCCCGAACACCGGGGAGCTGTTTTTT.

This rearrangement joins TRBV27 to TRBJ1-1, with D perhaps matching TRBD1 (5 bases). Between the trimmed V and J ends, which lost 2 bases and 4 bases, there was a span of 11 bases. Looked up from germline, CDR1 is MNHEY and CDR2 is SMNVEV (reference sequence). The CDR3 loop spans 14 amino acids. The CDR3 region is CASSLKGLGTEAFF. The CDR3 DNA reads TGTGCCAGCAGTTTAAAGGGGTTAGGCACTGAAGCTTTCTTT.

This sequence joins TRBV7-9 and TRBJ1-2, with 8 bases that match TRBD1. The germline V gene encodes CDR1 SEHNR and CDR2 FQNEAQ (reference sequence). CDR3 length equals 12 residues. V was clipped by 3 bases and J by 8 bases; unmatched bases: 2. This chain's CDR3 is CASSLTGAGYTF. The CDR3 DNA sequence: TGTGCCAGCAGCTTGACAGGGGCCGGCTACACCTTC.

The gene calls are TRBV7-9 and TRBJ2-7, with 8 bases identical to TRBD1. Germline V CDR1 and CDR2: SEHNR, FQNEAQ (reference sequence). The ends lost 1 base at V and 2 bases at J; junction bases unmatched: 1. This CDR3 has 14 residues. Written as DNA, the CDR3 is TGTGCCAGCAGCTTAGAGGACAGGGCCTACGAGCAGTACTTC. Protein product: CASSLEDRAYEQYF.

The J gene is TRBJ1-5, the V gene TRBV24-1, with D possibly TRBD1 on 5 matching bases. In germline, CDR1 is KGHDR, CDR2 SFDVKD. This CDR3 comprises 12 residues. Trimming cost V 4 bases and J 5 bases, with 5 bases left between them. The CDR3 region is CATSEGDQPQHF. DNA of the CDR3: TGTGCCACCAGTGAGGGGGATCAGCCCCAGCATTTT.

This clonotype appeared a single time. The J gene is TRBJ1-1, the V gene TRBV6-5; possible D gene TRBD1, 6 bases. CDR1 is MNHEY, CDR2 SVGAGI, per germline. The V end was cut by 6 bases, the J end by 1 base, with 12 bases between. The CDR3 covers 14 residues. The CDR3 region has the DNA TGTGCCAGCAGAGAAACGGGACAGAACACTGAAGCTTTCTTT. Translating gives CASRETGQNTEAFF.

The genes are TRBV12-3 or TRBV12-4 and TRBJ2-3; D is perhaps TRBD2 (6 bases). The CDR3 length is 14 residues. The germline V and J ends were trimmed by 11 bases and 5 bases, with 20 bases remaining between them. CDR3 DNA sequence: TGTGCCTCCCTCGGGGGTGAGGCCGGAGATACGCAGTATTTT. Residues: CASLGGEAGDTQYF.

J is TRBJ2-4 and V is TRBV12-3 or TRBV12-4, with D perhaps matching TRBD1 or TRBD2 (5 bases each). This CDR3 contains 15 residues. Trimming pared 6 bases from V and 8 bases from J, leaving 20 bases between. The CDR3 region is CASSPRGGSADIQYF. CDR3 coding DNA: TGTGCCAGCAGCCCTCGGGGCGGGTCAGCGGACATTCAGTACTTC.

This chain links TRBV7-9 with TRBJ2-2, with TRBD1 identical over 7 bases. Germline V lookup: CDR1 SEHNR, CDR2 FQNEAQ (reference sequence). The CDR3 is 14 amino acids. V lost 5 bases, J lost 6 bases, and 6 bases stayed unmatched. The CDR3 region is CASSPTGSAGELFF. In nucleotides, the CDR3 is TGTGCCAGCAGCCCGACAGGGTCGGCCGGGGAGCTGTTTTTT.

This clonotype was seen a single time. The rearrangement uses TRBV12-3 or TRBV12-4 and TRBJ2-1; 12 bases are a match to TRBD2. The CDR3 has 18 residues. Germline trimming cut 7 bases from V and 0 bases from J; bases unmatched to any gene: 10. CDR3 DNA: TGTGCCAGCAACCTCGGGACTAGCGGGCGGAGCTCCTACAATGAGCAGTTCTTC. Residues: CASNLGTSGRSSYNEQFF.

The rearrangement links TRBV12-3 or TRBV12-4 to TRBJ2-1; D not certain. V gave up 0 bases and J gave up 4 bases, with 4 bases separating them. The CDR3 covers 13 residues. CDR3 coding DNA: TGTGCCAGCAGTTTAGCCTTATACAATGAGCAGTTCTTC. Translated: CASSLALYNEQFF.

This chain links TRBV4-1 with TRBJ2-2; D not resolved. With 1 base removed from V and 6 bases from J, the gap between germline ends came to 9 bases. This CDR3 is 14 amino acids long. Germline CDR1 reads MGHRA; CDR2 reads YSYEKL. CDR3 DNA: TGCGCCAGCAGCCAAGTCTTCAAGCCCGGGGAGCTGTTTTTT. It codes for CASSQVFKPGELFF.

Concerning this clonotype itself: The germline gene is not matched at one end of the junction; a read error may be the cause. V and J are TRBV29-1 and TRBJ1-2; tentatively, D is TRBD1 (5 bases). Germline CDR1 reads SQVTM; CDR2 reads ANQGSEA. The CDR3 is 12 amino acids. As DNA, the CDR3 is TGCAGCGTTGAAACCGGGACTTTTATGCCGGACTTC. This sequence encodes CSVETGTFMPDF.

V and J are TRBV5-4 and TRBJ2-1; 9 bases map to TRBD1. The J segment lost 10 bases and the V segment lost 4 bases, leaving 9 bases of the junction unmatched. The germline V gene has CDR1 SGHNT and CDR2 YYREEE (reference sequence). This CDR3 has 14 residues. CDR3 region: CASSLWGQGMEQFF. In DNA, the CDR3 is TGTGCCAGCAGCCTGTGGGGACAGGGTATGGAGCAGTTCTTC.

This clonotype was counted a single time. This chain links TRBV5-1 with TRBJ2-7; TRBD1 agrees at 9 bases. The length of the CDR3 is 14 residues. The trim removed 3 bases at V and 11 bases at J, leaving 12 bases unmatched. The germline V gene has CDR1 SGHRS and CDR2 YFSETQ. The CDR3 reads CASSSGTGSSREYF. In DNA, the CDR3 is TGCGCCAGCAGCTCCGGGACAGGGTCGAGTAGGGAGTACTTC.

The chain carries TRBV7-9 and TRBJ1-2; D is unclear. V lost 0 bases and J 10 bases, leaving 9 bases between the germline ends. Germline V gives CDR1 SEHNR, CDR2 FQNEAQ (reference sequence). The CDR3 loop spans 12 amino acids. In DNA, the CDR3 is TGTGCCAGCAGCTTAGCCGGTTCTTCCTACACCTTC. Translating it yields CASSLAGSSYTF.

V and J are TRBV5-6 and TRBJ1-1; maybe TRBD1 (6 bases). This CDR3 is built from 12 residues. Germline V gives CDR1 SGHDT, CDR2 YYEEEE. V lost 4 bases and J lost 7, with 11 bases in between. CDR3 sequence reads: CASSVRQVEAFF. The CDR3 region has the DNA TGTGCCAGCAGCGTGAGACAGGTTGAAGCTTTCTTT.

This chain uses TRBV9 with TRBJ2-1; possibly TRBD2 for D (5 bases). Germline CDR1 SGDLS, CDR2 YYNGEE. Trimming shortened V by 5 bases and J by 3 bases, and 12 bases separated the two germline ends. The CDR3 has 14 residues. The CDR3 is CASSEGGNYNEQFF. DNA for the CDR3: TGTGCCAGCAGTGAAGGAGGCAACTACAATGAGCAGTTCTTC. Together with reference TRBV9 and TRBJ2-1, the CDR3 gives the full variable domain: DSGVTQTPKHLITATGQRVTLRCSPRSGDLSVYWYQQSLDQGLQFLIQYYNGEERAKGNILERFSAQQFPDLHSELNLSSLELGDSALYFCASSEGGNYNEQFFGPGTRLTVL.

This chain connects TRBV20-1 to TRBJ2-7; no reliable D call. Per germline, CDR1 DFQATT and CDR2 SNEGSKA (reference sequence). CDR3 length equals 12 residues. V lost 3 bases to trimming and J lost 4 bases, with 10 bases between them. The CDR3 sequence: CSARLEAYEQYF. CDR3 nucleotide sequence: TGCAGTGCTAGGCTTGAGGCTTACGAGCAGTACTTC.

In this sample, this clonotype turned up a few times. This rearrangement joins TRBV5-6 to TRBJ1-1; D is ambiguous. The V gene lost 4 bases and the J gene lost 1 base, with 8 bases spanning the gap. The CDR3 spans 13 residues. Per germline, CDR1 SGHDT and CDR2 YYEEEE. The CDR3 nucleotides read TGTGCCAGCAGCCCACGATCGAACACTGAAGCTTTCTTT. Protein sequence: CASSPRSNTEAFF. Full variable domain (rest looked up from reference TRBV5-6 and TRBJ1-1): DAGVTQSPTHLIKTRGQQVTLRCSPKSGHDTVSWYQQALGQGPQFIFQYYEEEERQRGNFPDRFSGHQFPNYSSELNVNALLLGDSALYLCASSPRSNTEAFFGQGTRLTVV.

The chain employs TRBV7-8 and TRBJ1-2; D gene unclear. The CDR3 is 13 amino acids. Germline V gene data show CDR1 as SGHVS and CDR2 as FQNEAQ. V lost 5 bases and J 8 bases, leaving 15 bases between the germline ends. The chain's CDR3 is CASSPEPGGGYTF. The CDR3 DNA sequence: TGTGCCAGCAGCCCCGAGCCGGGAGGCGGCTACACCTTC.

This chain uses TRBV6-5 with TRBJ2-3; TRBD2 matches 7 bases. Germline trimming cut 5 bases from V and 5 bases from J; bases unmatched to any gene: 4. The CDR3 length is 13 residues. The V gene's germline CDR1 is MNHEY and CDR2 SVGAGI. Here the CDR3 reads CASSRLALDTQYF. Written as DNA, the CDR3 is TGTGCCAGCAGTAGACTAGCCTTAGATACGCAGTATTTT.

This chain links TRBV7-9 with TRBJ2-1; D is perhaps TRBD2 (5 bases). With 0 bases removed from V and 8 bases from J, the gap between germline ends came to 8 bases. The CDR3 is 13 amino acids. Germline CDR1 and CDR2: SEHNR and FQNEAQ (reference sequence). The CDR3 sequence is CASSLASVDEQFF. The CDR3 nucleotides read TGTGCCAGCAGCTTAGCTAGCGTAGATGAGCAGTTCTTC.

This rearrangement joins TRBV5-6 to TRBJ1-3, with TRBD1 matching 7 bases. Per germline, CDR1 SGHDT and CDR2 YYEEEE. The CDR3 extends over 17 amino acids. V shed 0 bases and J 0 bases; nucleotides not matched to a gene: 6. CDR3 bases: TGTGCCAGCAGCTTGGGACAGGGTTTGGTCTCTGGAAACACCATATATTTT. It is translated as CASSLGQGLVSGNTIYF.

The genes are TRBV7-8 and TRBJ2-5; maybe TRBD2 (5 bases). This CDR3 contains 14 residues. Deletions cut 6 bases from V and 4 bases from J, with 15 bases between. Germline V gene lookup returns CDR1 SGHVS and CDR2 FQNEAQ. CDR3 protein: CASRQAASLETQYF. CDR3 coding DNA: TGTGCCAGCAGGCAGGCGGCTAGCTTAGAGACCCAGTACTTC.

The sample holds one count of this clonotype. The J gene is TRBJ1-5, the V gene TRBV10-3; D not resolved. V dropped 2 bases and J dropped 4 bases, with 6 bases sitting between them. CDR3 length: 13 amino acids. Germline CDR1 and CDR2: ENHRY and SYGVKD. The CDR3 spells CAISEGDNQPQHF. CDR3 sequence (DNA): TGTGCCATCAGTGAGGGTGATAATCAGCCCCAGCATTTT.

This CDR3 is CASSLFGQWNEQFF. The CDR3, as DNA: TGTGCCAGCAGTTTGTTTGGACAGTGGAATGAGCAGTTCTTC. The J gene is TRBJ2-1, the V gene TRBV27, with a possible D match to TRBD1 (6 bases). Trimming cost V 3 bases and J 7 bases, with 13 bases left between them. Germline-derived CDR1 and CDR2 are MNHEY and SMNVEV (reference sequence). The CDR3 has 14 amino acids.

The V gene is TRBV19, the J gene TRBJ1-1; D gene ambiguous. Germline-derived CDR1 and CDR2 are LNHDA and SQIVND (reference sequence). V was shortened by 6 bases and J by 5 bases, with 16 bases between the two germline ends. This CDR3 region has 14 residues. CDR3 bases: TGTGCCAGTAGCCCCTTCCGAGGAGGTACTGAAGCTTTCTTT. Translating gives CASSPFRGGTEAFF.

The CDR3 sequence: CASSHEIDSSYEQYF. In nucleotides, the CDR3 is TGTGCCAGCAGCCACGAGATTGACAGTTCCTACGAGCAGTACTTC. The genes are TRBV4-2 and TRBJ2-7, with D tentatively TRBD1 (5 bases). Germline CDR1 is LGHNA and CDR2 is YNFKEQ. V was shortened by 3 bases and J by 1 base, with 13 bases between the two germline ends. The CDR3 has 15 amino acids.

As concerns this clonotype: A read error may account for a junction end that differs from germline. The chain is built from TRBV9 and TRBJ2-2, with 10 positions matching TRBD2. There are 16 residues in the CDR3. CDR1 and CDR2 (germline): SGDLS, YYNGEE. This CDR3 reads CANSPLAGALHGELFF. Written as DNA, the CDR3 is TGTGCCAACAGCCCCCTAGCGGGAGCTTTACACGGGGAGCTGTTTTTT.